This T cell receptor beta chain is from a study of early T cells in non-severe SARS-CoV-2 infection (dated by TCRdb to 2020 to 2022). At the level of the whole study: Because TCR sequencing relied on bulk RNA taken from unsorted whole blood, pairing of alpha and beta chains was not possible. Overall study outcomes, separate from this receptor: VDJdb matching was skewed toward anti-spike CD8 responses and likely underestimated virus-specific expansions, missing private and CD4 specificities.

Concerning this clonotype itself: Its specific antigen is unknown. No clone much larger than this one lies a single base away; base qualities are absent.

The library was produced with 5' RACE. Reads for this sample came from a NextSeq 500. The TCR library protocol attached unique molecular identifiers to individual cDNA molecules to correct for sequencing error and PCR bias. Sequencing covered both TCR alpha and beta chains, and within each sample the abundances of alpha and beta sequences were tightly co-correlated. As for the original processing: Decombinator V4 was used to perform V gene, J gene and CDR3 annotation of TCR sequences. Expanded TCRs were defined as changing significantly between any two time points under a Poisson model with p below 0.0001. TCR abundances were normalised to the total number of TCRs sequenced per sample and were expressed as counts per million. MAIT TCRs were defined by TRAV1-2 paired with TRAJ12, TRAJ20 or TRAJ33, and iNKT TCRs by TRAV10 paired with TRAJ18. VDJdb, accessed on 1 November 2021, was searched for TCRs annotated for CMV, EBV and SARS-CoV-2, and TCRs annotated for more than one antigen were excluded. The public sequencing data were trimmed at Q25 with fastp and processed into clonotypes with MiXCR by TCRdb, which kept only in-frame beta chains. Records with the same CDR3 protein are collapsed into one entry carrying the most frequent genes and DNA. Here the V and J calls rest on TCRdb's processing, not on the authors' analysis. Here the sample has roughly 80,000 distinct CDR3 sequences; approximately 10% occur a single time. The top ten hold 12% of the sample.

Relative to germline, V is 4 bases shorter and J is 0 bases shorter, with 6 bases between their ends. For CDR1 and CDR2, the germline V gene lists SQVTM and ANQGSEA. From the cysteine up to the phenylalanine, the CDR3 has a length of 12 residues. The sequence is cut down to CDR3 DNA, 36 bases in frame from base 1. A case-control design nested within a healthcare worker cohort in London, UK, was used, with weekly nasopharyngeal swab PCR tests and blood sampling performed. Between 23 and 31 March 2020, the week of the UK lockdown, healthcare workers were enrolled and then followed up weekly for as long as 16 weeks.

The rearrangement joined TRBV29-1 to TRBJ1-2; the D gene is unclear. The clonotype originates from an adult who was a healthcare worker with PCR-confirmed SARS-CoV-2 infection or an uninfected control (not recorded which). The input for sequencing was whole blood, taken at baseline. The CDR3 corresponds to CSVAGPNYGYTF. In nucleotides, the sequence is TGCAGCGTTGCAGGCCCTAACTATGGCTACACCTTC.